These 15 T cell receptor beta chains were sequenced from one sample in a study of T cells expressing NK-cell markers. For each CDR3 protein, TCRdb gives one entry from its re-call of the 5' RACE reads, without DNA. Across 500,000 to 700,000 distinct CDR3 sequences, the top ten clones capture less than 4.5% of the sample. Sequenced: blood T cells: a sorted CD56 or NKG2C T cell subset, CD4+ or CD8+ T cells, or bulk PBMC T cells (not recorded which). All receptors derive from a man aged 18 to 30 in good health.

This rearrangement joins TRBV7-2 to TRBJ2-5; TCRdb returns TRBD2, unconfirmable since there is no DNA. There are 16 residues in the CDR3. Germline CDR1 and CDR2: SGHTA and FQGNSA. This chain's CDR3 is CASKFGFRGSQETQYF.

The gene calls are TRBV12-3 or TRBV12-4 and TRBJ2-7; TCRdb reports TRBD1, a call that lacks DNA to check it against. The CDR3 length is 11 residues. Here the CDR3 reads CASSTGYEQYF.

The chain links TRBV5-1 to TRBJ2-5; TCRdb's D call, TRBD1, is unchecked because there is no DNA. This CDR3 comprises 14 residues. Germline values: CDR1 SGHRS, CDR2 YFSETQ. CDR3 residues: CASSFPGGQETQYF.

This chain joins TRBV12-3 or TRBV12-4 and TRBJ1-1. The CDR3 is made up of 17 amino acids. The chain's CDR3 is CASSLWLRQLGNTEAFF.

V usage is TRBV5-1 and J usage is TRBJ2-4. This CDR3 region has 13 residues. Germline lookup yields CDR1 SGHRS and CDR2 YFSETQ. This chain's CDR3 is CASRHAELNIQYF.

CDR3 loop: CASSPGLAGVGNIQYF. This chain uses TRBV5-6 with TRBJ2-4; the TCRdb call, TRBD2, lacks DNA for checking. CDR3 length: 16 amino acids. Per the germline V gene, CDR1 is SGHDT and CDR2 is YYEEEE.

The chain links TRBV18 to TRBJ2-2. CDR3 length: 17 residues. Germline loops: CDR1 KGHSH, CDR2 LQKENI. The CDR3 sequence: CASSPPRRGDYTGELFF.

The rearrangement joins TRBV7-8 to TRBJ2-1. CDR3 size: 11 residues. Germline values: CDR1 SGHVS, CDR2 FQNEAQ. Here the CDR3 reads CASGTYNEQFF.

V usage is TRBV20-1 and J usage is TRBJ2-1; the D call of TRBD1 rests on TCRdb alone, since no DNA is present to check it. Germline V gene sequence: CDR1 DFQATT, CDR2 SNEGSKA (reference sequence). The length of the CDR3 is 14 residues. The CDR3 region is CSATEGPRSDEQFF.

The chain joins TRBV6-5 to TRBJ2-1; lacking DNA, the TRBD2 call made by TCRdb goes unchecked. Looked up from germline, CDR1 is MNHEY and CDR2 is SVGAGI. The CDR3 runs 16 residues. This chain's CDR3 is CASTTPRTRGINEQFF.

This sequence joins TRBV12-3 or TRBV12-4 and TRBJ1-5; the TCRdb D gene call, TRBD1, has no DNA to confirm it. The CDR3 is made up of 15 amino acids. The CDR3 loop reads CASTERGQGDQPQHF.

The J gene is TRBJ2-5, the V gene TRBV27; the TCRdb call, TRBD2, lacks DNA for checking. Germline CDR1 reads MNHEY; CDR2 reads SMNVEV (reference sequence). The CDR3 totals 15 residues. The CDR3 is CASAYGTSGMETQYF.

The gene calls are TRBV5-1 and TRBJ2-3; TCRdb's assignment of TRBD1 cannot be checked, as there is no DNA. The CDR3 spans 16 residues. Germline CDR1 and CDR2: SGHRS and YFSETQ. The CDR3 region is CASSQTTGASTDTQYF.

The rearrangement uses TRBV6-1 and TRBJ2-1; lacking DNA, the TRBD2 call made by TCRdb goes unchecked. The CDR3 runs 21 residues. The germline V gene encodes CDR1 MNHNS and CDR2 SASEGT. The CDR3 protein is CASSESYGTSGRRSSYNEQFF.

V is TRBV7-2 and J is TRBJ2-7; TCRdb reports TRBD1, a call that lacks DNA to check it against. The CDR3 extends over 15 amino acids. The germline CDR1 and CDR2 sequences are SGHTA and FQGNSA. The CDR3 here is CASSLLTGGGYEQYF.